This T cell receptor (beta chain) came from a study of beta chain features in type 1 diabetes. A remark on this clone: Its antigen is still unknown.

The study's findings and limits: Sequencing from cDNA could over-represent high-TCR-expressing cells. VDJ junctions sequenced from type 1 diabetes patients showed fewer insertions and more deletions. Shortening of TCRB CDR3s, moderate but significant, appeared in all four CD4+ subsets of Type 1 diabetes patients.

Germline V CDR1 and CDR2: LNHDA, SQIVND (reference sequence). The V end was cut by 8 bases, the J end by 0 bases, with 9 bases between. This CDR3 comprises 13 residues. TCRB transcripts that were expressed got sequenced, as all of the isolated RNA had been reverse transcribed. The protocol was immunoSEQ multiplex PCR, while the TCRdb copy is restricted to in-frame clones and leaves out a portion. The sample lists under 300,000 clones, 14% occurring once. The receptor was isolated from a man aged 30-40 years with type 1 diabetes. Sample: naive CD4+ T cells from blood. V gene TRBV19 combines with J gene TRBJ2-3; tentatively, D is TRBD2 (6 bases). This CDR3 reads CASAGLSTDTQYF. The CDR3 DNA is TGTGCCAGTGCGGGACTCAGCACAGATACGCAGTATTTT.